The 6 T cell receptor beta chains listed next were all sequenced from one sample in a study of T cells in Graves' hyperthyroidism and ophthalmopathy. RNA transcripts were the template for amplifying TCR beta CDR3 regions. First-round RT-PCR targeting the TCR CDR3 was performed with the HTBI primer set. TCRdb used MiXCR to reprocess the multiplex PCR reads, holding one entry per CDR3 protein. Here the sample spans a few hundred thousand distinct CDR3 sequences, less than 15% being singletons. The sequenced sample was blood. The receptors were sampled from a woman younger than 30 with Graves' hyperthyroidism.

This clonotype was detected ten times or more. This chain links TRBV3-1 with TRBJ2-6, with D perhaps TRBD1 or TRBD2 (5 bases each). V was pared by 1 base and J by 2 bases, with 12 bases between. The CDR3 sequence is 17 residues long. The germline gives CDR1 LGHDT, CDR2 YNNKEL (reference sequence). The CDR3 protein is CASSQGPGTAGANVLTF. In nucleotides, the CDR3 is TGTGCCAGCAGCCAAGGCCCGGGGACCGCTGGGGCCAACGTCCTGACTTTC. Based on the CDR3 plus reference TRBV3-1 and TRBJ2-6, the full variable domain is DTAVSQTPKYLVTQMGNDKSIKCEQNLGHDTMYWYKQDSKKFLKIMFSYNNKELIINETVPNRFSPKSPDKAHLNLHINSLELGDSAVYFCASSQGPGTAGANVLTFGAGSRLTVL.

In this sample, this clonotype turned up many times. This chain uses TRBV6-2 or TRBV6-3 with TRBJ1-1; D remains unclear. This CDR3 has 13 amino acids. Trimming shortened V by 2 bases and J by 4 bases, and 8 bases separated the two germline ends. Germline CDR1 reads MNHEY; CDR2 reads SVGEGT. The CDR3 DNA sequence: TGTGCCAGCAGTTACACCGTTTCCACTGAAGCTTTCTTT. Protein: CASSYTVSTEAFF.

This clonotype was observed many times. The chain couples TRBV7-2 to TRBJ2-5; TRBD2 matches 7 bases. The CDR3 is made up of 13 amino acids. CDR1 and CDR2 from the germline V gene are SGHTA and FQGNSA. V was pared by 4 bases and J by 2 bases, with 1 base of the junction left unmatched. The CDR3 DNA follows: TGTGCCAGCAGCTCGGGACTACAAGAGACCCAGTACTTC. This gives the protein CASSSGLQETQYF.

This clonotype was recorded many times. The rearrangement joins TRBV12-3 or TRBV12-4 to TRBJ2-1, with 7 nucleotides matching TRBD2. V shed 5 bases and J 2 bases; nucleotides not matched to a gene: 9. CDR3 length: 16 amino acids. CDR3 amino acids: CASSGGWGGTYNEQFF. In DNA form, the CDR3 reads TGTGCCAGCAGTGGTGGATGGGGGGGAACCTACAATGAGCAGTTCTTC.

With regard to this clonotype: Compared with germline, one end of the junction differs, possibly owing to a read error. The chain uses TRBV7-9 and TRBJ2-3; no firm D call. Germline CDR1 is SEHNR and CDR2 is FQNEAQ (reference sequence). CDR3 length: 14 amino acids. The CDR3 is CASNLARSTDTQYF. As DNA, the CDR3 is TGTGCCAGCAACTTAGCCCGAAGCACAGATACGCAGTATTTT. Based on the CDR3 plus reference TRBV7-9 and TRBJ2-3, the full variable domain is DTGVSQNPRHKITKRGQNVTFRCDPISEHNRLYWYRQTLGQGPEFLTYFQNEAQLEKSRLLSDRFSAERPKGSFSTLEIQRTEQGDSAMYLCASNLARSTDTQYFGPGTRLTVL.

This clonotype was observed at least ten times. The V and J genes are TRBV29-1 and TRBJ2-7, with D possibly matching TRBD1 (5 bases). Germline lookup yields CDR1 SQVTM and CDR2 ANQGSEA. V shed 4 bases and J shed 7 bases, with 20 bases lying between them. The CDR3 spans 14 residues. CDR3 in amino acids: CSVAGHSPPPEQYF. For the CDR3, the DNA is TGCAGCGTTGCAGGACACAGTCCTCCACCGGAGCAGTACTTC.